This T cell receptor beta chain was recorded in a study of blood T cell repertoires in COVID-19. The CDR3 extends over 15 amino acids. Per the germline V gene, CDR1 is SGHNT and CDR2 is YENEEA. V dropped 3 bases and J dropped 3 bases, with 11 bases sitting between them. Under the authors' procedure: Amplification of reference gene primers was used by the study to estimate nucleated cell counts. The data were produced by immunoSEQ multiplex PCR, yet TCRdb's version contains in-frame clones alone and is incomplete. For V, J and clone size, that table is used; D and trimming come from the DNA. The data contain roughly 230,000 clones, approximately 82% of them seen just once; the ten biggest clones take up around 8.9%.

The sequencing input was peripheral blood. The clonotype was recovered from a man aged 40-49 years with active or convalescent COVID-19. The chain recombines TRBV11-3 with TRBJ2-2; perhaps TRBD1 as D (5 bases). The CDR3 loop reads CASSLGHLDTGELFF. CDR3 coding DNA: TGTGCCAGCAGCTTGGGGCACCTTGACACCGGGGAGCTGTTTTTT. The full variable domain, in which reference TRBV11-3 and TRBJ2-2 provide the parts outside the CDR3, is EAGVVQSPRYKIIEKKQPVAFWCNPISGHNTLYWYLQNLGQGPELLIRYENEEAVDDSQLPKDRFSAERLKGVDSTLKIQPAELGDSAVYLCASSLGHLDTGELFFGEGSRLTVL.